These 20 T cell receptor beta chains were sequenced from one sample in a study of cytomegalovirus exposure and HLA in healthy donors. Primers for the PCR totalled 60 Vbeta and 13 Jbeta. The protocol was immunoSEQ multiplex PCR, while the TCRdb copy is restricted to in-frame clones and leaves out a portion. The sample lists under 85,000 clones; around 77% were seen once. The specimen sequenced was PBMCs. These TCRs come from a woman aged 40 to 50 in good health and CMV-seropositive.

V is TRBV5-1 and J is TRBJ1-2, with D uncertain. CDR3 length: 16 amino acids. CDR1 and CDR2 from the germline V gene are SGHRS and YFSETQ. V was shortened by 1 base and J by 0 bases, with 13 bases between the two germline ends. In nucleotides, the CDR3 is TGCGCCAGCAGCTTGTCCTTACCCACAGCTAACTATGGCTACACCTTC. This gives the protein CASSLSLPTANYGYTF.

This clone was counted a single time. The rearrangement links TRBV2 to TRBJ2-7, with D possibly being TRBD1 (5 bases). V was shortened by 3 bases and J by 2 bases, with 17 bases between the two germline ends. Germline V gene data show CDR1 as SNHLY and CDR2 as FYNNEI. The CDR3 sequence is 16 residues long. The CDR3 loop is CASSDFGALGTYEQYF. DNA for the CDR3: TGTGCCAGCAGTGATTTTGGGGCATTAGGCACCTACGAGCAGTACTTC.

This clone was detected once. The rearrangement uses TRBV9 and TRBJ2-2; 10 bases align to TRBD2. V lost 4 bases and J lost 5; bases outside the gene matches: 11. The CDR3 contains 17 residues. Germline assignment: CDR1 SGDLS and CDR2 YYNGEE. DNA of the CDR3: TGTGCCAGCAGCCCTTATGGTAGCGGGGGGCTAACCGGGGAGCTGTTTTTT. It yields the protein CASSPYGSGGLTGELFF.

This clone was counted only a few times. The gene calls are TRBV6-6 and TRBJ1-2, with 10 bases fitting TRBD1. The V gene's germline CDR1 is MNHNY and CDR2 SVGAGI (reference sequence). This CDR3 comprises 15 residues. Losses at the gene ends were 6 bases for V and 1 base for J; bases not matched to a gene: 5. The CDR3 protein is CASRLGTGDNYGYTF. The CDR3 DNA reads TGTGCCAGCAGATTAGGGACAGGGGATAACTATGGCTACACCTTC.

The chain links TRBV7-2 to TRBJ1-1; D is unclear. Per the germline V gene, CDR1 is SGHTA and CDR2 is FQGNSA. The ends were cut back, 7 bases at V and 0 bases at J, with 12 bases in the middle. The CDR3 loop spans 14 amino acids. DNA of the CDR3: TGTGCCAGCACATCCAGTAGCGTGAACACTGAAGCTTTCTTT. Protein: CASTSSSVNTEAFF.

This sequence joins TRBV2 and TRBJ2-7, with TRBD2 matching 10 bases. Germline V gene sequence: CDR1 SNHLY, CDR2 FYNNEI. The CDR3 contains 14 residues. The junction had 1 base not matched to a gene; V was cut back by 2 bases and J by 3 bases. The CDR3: CASSEWTSGYEQYF. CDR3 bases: TGTGCCAGCAGTGAATGGACTAGCGGCTACGAGCAGTACTTC.

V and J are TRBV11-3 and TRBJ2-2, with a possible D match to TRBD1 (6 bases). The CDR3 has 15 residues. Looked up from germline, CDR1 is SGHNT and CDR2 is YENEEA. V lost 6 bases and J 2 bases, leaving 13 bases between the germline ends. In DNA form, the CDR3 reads TGTGCCAGCAGTCTACAGGGTAAAAACACCGGGGAGCTGTTTTTT. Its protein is CASSLQGKNTGELFF.

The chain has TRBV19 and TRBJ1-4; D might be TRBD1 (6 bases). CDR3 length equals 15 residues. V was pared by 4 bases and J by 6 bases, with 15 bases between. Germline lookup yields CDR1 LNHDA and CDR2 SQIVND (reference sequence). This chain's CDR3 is CASSKGQRTYEKLFF. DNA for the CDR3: TGTGCCAGTAGTAAAGGACAGAGAACATATGAAAAACTGTTTTTT.

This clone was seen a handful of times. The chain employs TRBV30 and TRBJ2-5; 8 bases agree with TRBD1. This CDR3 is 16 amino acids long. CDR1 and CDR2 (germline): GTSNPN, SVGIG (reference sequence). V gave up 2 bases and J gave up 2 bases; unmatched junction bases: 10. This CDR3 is CAWSPITGGSQETQYF. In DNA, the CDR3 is TGTGCCTGGAGTCCAATTACAGGGGGATCTCAAGAGACCCAGTACTTC.

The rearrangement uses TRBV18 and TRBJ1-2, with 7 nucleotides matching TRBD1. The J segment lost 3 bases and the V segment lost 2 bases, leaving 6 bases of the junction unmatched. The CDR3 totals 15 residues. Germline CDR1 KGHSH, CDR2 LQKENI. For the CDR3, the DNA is TGTGCCAGCTCACCAACCCTACAGGGGCACTATGGCTACACCTTC. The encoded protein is CASSPTLQGHYGYTF.

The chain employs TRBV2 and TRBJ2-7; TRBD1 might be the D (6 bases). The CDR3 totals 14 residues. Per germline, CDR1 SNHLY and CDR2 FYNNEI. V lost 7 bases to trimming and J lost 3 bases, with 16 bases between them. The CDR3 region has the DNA TGTGCCAGCAACCGCCGAGCGGACAGCTACGAGCAGTACTTC. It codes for CASNRRADSYEQYF.

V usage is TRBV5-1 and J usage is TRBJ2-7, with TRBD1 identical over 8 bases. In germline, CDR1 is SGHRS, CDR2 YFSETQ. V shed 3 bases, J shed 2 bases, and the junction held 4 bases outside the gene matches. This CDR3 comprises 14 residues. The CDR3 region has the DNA TGCGCCAGCAGCTCGAAACAGGGGGCCTACGAGCAGTACTTC. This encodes CASSSKQGAYEQYF.

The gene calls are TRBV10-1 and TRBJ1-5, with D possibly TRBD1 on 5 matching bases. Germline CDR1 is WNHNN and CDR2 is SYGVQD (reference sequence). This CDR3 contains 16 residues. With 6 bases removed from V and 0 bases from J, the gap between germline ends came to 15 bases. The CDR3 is CASSGPGGYSNQPQHF. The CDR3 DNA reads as TGCGCCAGCAGCGGCCCCGGGGGGTATAGCAATCAGCCCCAGCATTTT.

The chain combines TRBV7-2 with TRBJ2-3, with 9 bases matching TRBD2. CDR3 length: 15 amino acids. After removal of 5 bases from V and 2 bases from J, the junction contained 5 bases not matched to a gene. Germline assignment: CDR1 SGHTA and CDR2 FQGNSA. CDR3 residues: CASSTRLADTDTQYF. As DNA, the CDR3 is TGTGCCAGCAGCACCAGACTAGCGGACACAGATACGCAGTATTTT.

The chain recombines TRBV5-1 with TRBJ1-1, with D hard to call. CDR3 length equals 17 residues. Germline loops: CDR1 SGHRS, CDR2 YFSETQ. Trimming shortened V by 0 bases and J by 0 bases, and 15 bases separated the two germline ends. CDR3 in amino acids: CASSLAFFERMNTEAFF. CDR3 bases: TGCGCCAGCAGCTTGGCATTTTTTGAGCGTATGAACACTGAAGCTTTCTTT.

CDR3 bases: TGTGCCTGGAGCCCCCCGGGGGGGCAGAATGAAGCTTTCTTT. Its translation is CAWSPPGGQNEAFF. The chain couples TRBV30 to TRBJ1-1; D is perhaps TRBD1 (6 bases). CDR1 and CDR2 (germline): GTSNPN, SVGIG (reference sequence). V dropped 3 bases and J dropped 7 bases, with 18 bases sitting between them. The CDR3 loop spans 14 amino acids.

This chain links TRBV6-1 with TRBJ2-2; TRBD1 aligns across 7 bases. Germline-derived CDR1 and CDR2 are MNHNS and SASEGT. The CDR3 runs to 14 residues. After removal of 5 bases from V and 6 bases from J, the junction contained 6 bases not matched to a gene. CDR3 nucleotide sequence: TGTGCCAGCAGTACAGACAGGGTCGCCGGGGAGCTGTTTTTT. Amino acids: CASSTDRVAGELFF.

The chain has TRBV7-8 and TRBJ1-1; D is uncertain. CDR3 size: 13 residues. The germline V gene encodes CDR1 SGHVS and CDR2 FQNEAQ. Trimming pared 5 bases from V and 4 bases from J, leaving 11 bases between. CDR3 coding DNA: TGTGCCAGCAGCCCGACCCGGGTCACTGAAGCTTTCTTT. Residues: CASSPTRVTEAFF.

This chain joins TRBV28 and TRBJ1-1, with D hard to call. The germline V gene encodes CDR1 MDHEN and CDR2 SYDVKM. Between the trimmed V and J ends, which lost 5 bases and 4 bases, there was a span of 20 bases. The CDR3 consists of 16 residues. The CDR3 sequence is CASSTLRRNRGTEAFF. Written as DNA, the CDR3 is TGTGCCAGCAGTACCCTCCGAAGAAATCGGGGCACTGAAGCTTTCTTT.

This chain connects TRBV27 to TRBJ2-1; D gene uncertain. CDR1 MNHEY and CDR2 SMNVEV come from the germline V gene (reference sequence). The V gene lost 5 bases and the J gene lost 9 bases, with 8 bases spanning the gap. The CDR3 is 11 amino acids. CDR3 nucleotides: TGTGCCAGCAGTACGAATAGTGAGCAGTTCTTC. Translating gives CASSTNSEQFF.